The TCR beta chain described here comes from a study of blood T cell repertoires in COVID-19. About the research overall: Samples came from the United States, Italy and Spain, spanning acute and convalescent COVID-19. From T cells, B-cell-depleted T cells, or PBMCs came the material, which was cDNA or gDNA.

Ages ranged from about 18 to 89 years, with residence in about 23 US areas. Produced via immunoSEQ multiplex PCR; TCRdb's table is partial and in-frame only. This table holds roughly 220,000 clones, 80% to 90% found once. V dropped 6 bases and J dropped 5; count of bases not matched to a gene: 7. Germline CDR1 MNHEY, CDR2 SMNVEV (reference sequence). The CDR3 covers 14 residues. V gene TRBV27 combines with J gene TRBJ1-5; TRBD1 agrees at 7 bases. The sequenced sample consisted of PBMCs or T cells enriched from blood (not recorded which). The TCR originated in a woman between 40 and 50 years old with acute COVID-19. This CDR3 is CASRKTGLHQPQHF. CDR3 sequence (DNA): TGTGCCAGCAGGAAGACAGGGTTGCATCAGCCCCAGCATTTT.